The 24 T cell receptor beta chains reported below all come from one sample, sequenced in a study of shared clonotypes between healthy human individuals (TCRdb year 2020). The library was generated by the immunoSEQ multiplex PCR assay. The clones in this table, taken by TCRdb from immuneACCESS, are in-frame only. Not every clone is retained; where verified, under half of the shortfall comes from an unresolved V gene, and the cause of the rest is unknown. The sample has some 2,100,000 clones on record, approximately 95% of them singletons. 0.1% to 0.15% of the sample is in the top ten clones. The material sequenced was naive CD4+ T cells sorted from blood. What the cell subset or site label conveys for this sample: CD45RA+ positively selected. The receptor set was obtained from a man aged 18 to 30 in good health.

This chain links TRBV10-2 with TRBJ2-1; D unresolved. The CDR3 loop spans 12 amino acids. Germline loops: CDR1 WSHSY, CDR2 SAAADI. Deletions cut 5 bases from V and 8 bases from J, with 10 bases between. CDR3 bases: TGCGCCAGCAGTTCACTGGCAGATGAGCAGTTCTTC. Residues: CASSSLADEQFF.

This chain links TRBV9 with TRBJ2-7; 8 bases agree with TRBD1. CDR3 length equals 15 residues. With V trimmed by 4 bases and J by 1 base, 7 bases remained unmatched. Germline CDR1 reads SGDLS; CDR2 reads YYNGEE. The CDR3 DNA sequence: TGTGCCAGCAGCTCCGGGACAGGTGTTTCCTACGAGCAGTACTTC. Translating gives CASSSGTGVSYEQYF.

This clone appeared a single time. The rearrangement uses TRBV5-1 and TRBJ1-6; D is undetermined. V was shortened by 0 bases and J by 0 bases, with 7 bases between the two germline ends. The germline V gene has CDR1 SGHRS and CDR2 YFSETQ. The CDR3 is made up of 16 amino acids. In DNA, the CDR3 is TGCGCCAGCAGCTTGGAATCAAGCTCCTATAATTCACCCCTCCACTTT. Protein: CASSLESSSYNSPLHF.

The chain links TRBV20-1 to TRBJ1-2; no clear D. The germline CDR1 and CDR2 sequences are DFQATT and SNEGSKA (reference sequence). Trimming took off 4 bases at V and 7 bases at J, with 10 bases between the two ends. The CDR3 is 11 amino acids. The CDR3 sequence is CSATGGSGYTF. DNA for the CDR3: TGCAGTGCTACCGGAGGCAGTGGCTACACCTTC.

The chain links TRBV25-1 to TRBJ2-5, with 7 bases matching TRBD2. Germline V gene sequence: CDR1 MGHDK, CDR2 SYGVNS. J was trimmed by 2 bases and V by 8 bases; bases with no gene match: 5. The CDR3 totals 13 residues. The CDR3 DNA follows: TGTGCCAGCGGGAGGGCAGGGCAAGAGACCCAGTACTTC. Translation gives CASGRAGQETQYF. The full variable domain, its missing parts supplied by reference TRBV25-1 and TRBJ2-5, is EADIYQTPRYLVIGTGKKITLECSQTMGHDKMYWYQQDPGMELHLIHYSYGVNSTEKGDLSSESTVSRIRTEHFPLTLESARPSHTSQYLCASGRAGQETQYFGPGTRLLVL.

CDR3 sequence reads: CASTPTGGNGYTF. CDR3 DNA: TGTGCCAGCACCCCGACAGGGGGCAATGGCTACACCTTC. J is TRBJ1-2 and V is TRBV7-2; 10 nucleotides agree with TRBD1. Germline CDR1 reads SGHTA; CDR2 reads FQGNSA. The J segment lost 6 bases and the V segment lost 7 bases, leaving 5 bases of the junction unmatched. The CDR3 contains 13 residues.

The chain has TRBV7-2 and TRBJ1-6; D unresolved. Germline V gene lookup returns CDR1 SGHTA and CDR2 FQGNSA. V shed 4 bases and J shed 8 bases, with 18 bases lying between them. This CDR3 has 16 residues. In DNA form, the CDR3 reads TGTGCCAGCAGCTCTTCATACCAGATGGTGGATTCACCCCTCCACTTT. Protein sequence: CASSSSYQMVDSPLHF.

The V and J genes are TRBV28 and TRBJ2-2; D ambiguous. In germline, CDR1 is MDHEN, CDR2 SYDVKM. The CDR3 is made up of 13 amino acids. Deletions cut 2 bases from V and 6 bases from J, with 7 bases between. CDR3 sequence: CASSLGRSGELFF. The DNA for the CDR3 is TGTGCCAGCAGTTTAGGGCGATCCGGGGAGCTGTTTTTT.

The rearrangement uses TRBV7-9 and TRBJ1-1; possible D gene TRBD1, 5 bases. This CDR3 has 14 amino acids. Germline assignment: CDR1 SEHNR and CDR2 FQNEAQ (reference sequence). V was shortened by 1 base and J by 7 bases, with 13 bases between the two germline ends. The CDR3: CASSLGAQGGEAFF. CDR3 nucleotides: TGTGCCAGCAGCTTAGGGGCTCAGGGAGGTGAAGCTTTCTTT.

This chain links TRBV7-2 with TRBJ2-7, with TRBD2 matching 7 bases. Germline V gene lookup returns CDR1 SGHTA and CDR2 FQGNSA. Losses at the gene ends were 9 bases for V and 1 base for J; bases not matched to a gene: 6. CDR3 size: 13 residues. The CDR3 loop is CASVGGGSYEQYF. The CDR3 region has the DNA TGTGCCAGTGTCGGCGGGGGTTCCTACGAGCAGTACTTC.

This chain connects TRBV28 to TRBJ1-3; 9 bases line up with TRBD1. Germline lookup yields CDR1 MDHEN and CDR2 SYDVKM. The CDR3 runs 17 residues. After removal of 5 bases from V and 2 bases from J, the junction contained 10 bases not matched to a gene. CDR3 nucleotides: TGTGCCAGCAGTCTCCCGCGGGGGACAGGGACTGGAAACACCATATATTTT. Translating gives CASSLPRGTGTGNTIYF.

The rearrangement links TRBV7-2 to TRBJ2-1; 11 bases fit TRBD1. The CDR3 has 15 amino acids. CDR1 is SGHTA and CDR2 is FQGNSA in the germline V gene. The J segment lost 7 bases and the V segment lost 4 bases, leaving 6 bases of the junction unmatched. Here the CDR3 reads CASSSGQGAMNEQFF. In nucleotides, the CDR3 is TGTGCCAGCAGCTCAGGACAGGGGGCAATGAATGAGCAGTTCTTC.

The chain uses TRBV4-1 and TRBJ2-1, with D possibly being TRBD2 (6 bases). This CDR3 is 16 amino acids long. Trimming left V 0 bases short and J 3 bases short, with 12 bases between. In germline, CDR1 is MGHRA, CDR2 YSYEKL. The DNA of the CDR3 is TGCGCCAGCAGCCAAGAGGGTGGGGGAGGCTACAATGAGCAGTTCTTC. Translated: CASSQEGGGGYNEQFF.

The rearrangement uses TRBV5-1 and TRBJ2-2; 9 bases line up with TRBD1. This CDR3 comprises 15 residues. The V segment lost 4 bases and the J segment 9 bases; nucleotides outside the gene matches: 10. Germline lookup yields CDR1 SGHRS and CDR2 YFSETQ. The CDR3 DNA sequence: TGCGCCAGCAGCCCAAGGACAGGGGACATCAGGGAGCTGTTTTTT. It is translated as CASSPRTGDIRELFF.

The rearrangement joins TRBV11-3 to TRBJ2-1, with D possibly being TRBD2 (5 bases). The CDR3 is made up of 16 amino acids. The V gene's germline CDR1 is SGHNT and CDR2 YENEEA. V was clipped by 5 bases and J by 10 bases, with 24 bases between them. CDR3 DNA sequence: TGTGCCAGCAGCCCCTTTTCCGGGAAGAACCTGGGGGAGCAGTTCTTC. Translating it yields CASSPFSGKNLGEQFF.

The gene calls are TRBV18 and TRBJ2-3; possibly TRBD1 for D (6 bases). This CDR3 region has 15 residues. The V gene's germline CDR1 is KGHSH and CDR2 LQKENI. Trimming removed 3 bases from V and 1 base from J, with 11 bases in between. This CDR3 is CASSPQGSRTDTQYF. The CDR3 DNA follows: TGTGCCAGCTCACCCCAGGGGAGTCGCACAGATACGCAGTATTTT.

Comment on this clone: The same CDR3 is also encoded by other DNA sequences in this sample. The V gene is TRBV2, the J gene TRBJ1-6; 7 positions agree with TRBD1. Germline V gene sequence: CDR1 SNHLY, CDR2 FYNNEI. V lost 9 bases to trimming and J lost 7 bases; unmatched junction nucleotides: 3. This CDR3 has 12 residues. The CDR3 DNA reads TGTGCCAGTACAGGGGACAATTCACCCCTCCACTTT. Protein sequence: CASTGDNSPLHF.

This chain connects TRBV5-1 to TRBJ2-2; 8 nucleotides agree with TRBD1. J was trimmed by 0 bases and V by 5 bases; bases with no gene match: 6. CDR1 and CDR2 (germline): SGHRS, YFSETQ. CDR3 length equals 16 residues. As DNA, the CDR3 is TGCGCCAGCAGAAACAGGGGGGCTCCGAACACCGGGGAGCTGTTTTTT. Its translation is CASRNRGAPNTGELFF.

The genes are TRBV14 and TRBJ2-7; 11 nucleotides align to TRBD2. The J segment lost 5 bases and the V segment lost 2 bases, leaving 8 bases of the junction unmatched. Germline V lookup: CDR1 SGHDN, CDR2 FVKESK. The CDR3 loop spans 16 amino acids. As DNA, the CDR3 is TGTGCCAGCAGCCAATCCGGACTAGCGGGTTTCAACGAGCAGTACTTC. Encoded protein: CASSQSGLAGFNEQYF.

The V call is TRBV28, the J call TRBJ2-7, with no clear D. V gave up 10 bases and J gave up 0 bases, with 13 bases separating them. CDR1 is MDHEN and CDR2 is SYDVKM in the germline V gene. The CDR3 extends over 13 amino acids. The CDR3 sequence is CATHRRISYEQYF. The DNA for the CDR3 is TGTGCCACCCACCGGCGGATCTCCTACGAGCAGTACTTC.

The chain has TRBV7-8 and TRBJ1-6; the match to TRBD1 covers 7 bases. Germline lookup yields CDR1 SGHVS and CDR2 FQNEAQ. The CDR3 is made up of 16 amino acids. The trim removed 4 bases at V and 4 bases at J, leaving 7 bases unmatched. CDR3 nucleotide sequence: TGTGCCAGCAGCTCCCGGACAGGACCATATAATTCACCCCTCCACTTT. Translating it yields CASSSRTGPYNSPLHF. Full variable domain (remainder filled in from reference TRBV7-8 and TRBJ1-6): GAGVSQSPRYKVAKRGQDVALRCDPISGHVSLFWYQQALGQGPEFLTYFQNEAQLDKSGLPSDRFFAERPEGSVSTLKIQRTQQEDSAVYLCASSSRTGPYNSPLHFGNGTRLTVT.

The V and J genes are TRBV7-9 and TRBJ1-1; possible D gene TRBD1, 5 bases. This CDR3 contains 13 residues. Per the germline V gene, CDR1 is SEHNR and CDR2 is FQNEAQ (reference sequence). V dropped 5 bases and J dropped 9 bases, with 16 bases sitting between them. Here the CDR3 DNA reads TGTGCCAGCAGCATTCAATCAGGGCTGCAAGCTTTCTTT. Encoded protein: CASSIQSGLQAFF.

Points on this clone: This specimen includes other DNA sequences encoding the same CDR3. V usage is TRBV7-9 and J usage is TRBJ2-2; D is undetermined. The CDR3 consists of 12 residues. The germline CDR1 and CDR2 sequences are SEHNR and FQNEAQ (reference sequence). V lost 1 base, J lost 8 bases, and 5 bases lay in between. The CDR3 region has the DNA TGTGCCAGCAGCTTAGTGGTTGGGGAGCTGTTTTTT. Its translation: CASSLVVGELFF.

Note on this clone: At the DNA level, this CDR3 is encoded by other sequences in the same sample as well. The CDR3 loop is CASSFGGSGNQPQHF. In nucleotides, the CDR3 is TGTGCCAGCAGTTTCGGGGGCAGTGGCAATCAGCCCCAGCATTTT. This sequence joins TRBV28 and TRBJ1-5, with D possibly TRBD1 on 6 matching bases. Germline V gives CDR1 MDHEN, CDR2 SYDVKM. The CDR3 runs to 15 residues. V lost 3 bases and J lost 2, with 11 bases in between.